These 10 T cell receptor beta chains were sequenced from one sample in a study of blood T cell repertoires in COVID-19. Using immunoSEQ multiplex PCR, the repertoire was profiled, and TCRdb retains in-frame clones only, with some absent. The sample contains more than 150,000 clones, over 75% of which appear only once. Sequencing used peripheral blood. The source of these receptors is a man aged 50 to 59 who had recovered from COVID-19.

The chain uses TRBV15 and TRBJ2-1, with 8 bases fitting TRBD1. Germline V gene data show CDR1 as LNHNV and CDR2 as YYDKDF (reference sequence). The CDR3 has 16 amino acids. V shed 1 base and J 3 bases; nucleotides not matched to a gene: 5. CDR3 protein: CATSRADRGDYNEQFF. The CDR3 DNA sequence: TGTGCCACCAGCAGAGCTGACAGGGGCGACTACAATGAGCAGTTCTTC.

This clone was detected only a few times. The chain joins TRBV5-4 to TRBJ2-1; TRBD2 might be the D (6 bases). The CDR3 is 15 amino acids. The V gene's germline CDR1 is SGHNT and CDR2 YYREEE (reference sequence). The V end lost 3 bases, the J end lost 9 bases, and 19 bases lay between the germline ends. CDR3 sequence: CASSSSGTLGGEQFF. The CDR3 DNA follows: TGTGCCAGCAGCTCCTCCGGGACCCTGGGGGGTGAGCAGTTCTTC.

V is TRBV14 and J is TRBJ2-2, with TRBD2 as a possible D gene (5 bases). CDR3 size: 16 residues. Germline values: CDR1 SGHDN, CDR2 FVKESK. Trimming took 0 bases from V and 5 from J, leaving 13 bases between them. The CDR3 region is CASSQDRASRTGELFF. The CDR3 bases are TGTGCCAGCAGCCAAGATCGGGCTAGCCGGACCGGGGAGCTGTTTTTT.

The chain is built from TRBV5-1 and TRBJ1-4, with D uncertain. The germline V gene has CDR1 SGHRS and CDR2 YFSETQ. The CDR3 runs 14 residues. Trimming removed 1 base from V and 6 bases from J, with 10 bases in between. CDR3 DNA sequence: TGCGCCAGCAGCTTGTTAGCAGCGGATGAAAAACTGTTTTTT. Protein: CASSLLAADEKLFF. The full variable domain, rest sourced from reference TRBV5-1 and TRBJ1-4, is KAGVTQTPRYLIKTRGQQVTLSCSPISGHRSVSWYQQTPGQGLQFLFEYFSETQRNKGNFPGRFSGRQFSNSRSEMNVSTLELGDSALYLCASSLLAADEKLFFGSGTQLSVL.

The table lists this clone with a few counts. CDR3 residues: CASSPDPSSYEQYF. In DNA form, the CDR3 reads TGTGCCAGCAGTCCTGACCCTAGCTCCTACGAGCAGTACTTC. The chain has TRBV6-5 and TRBJ2-7; unclear D gene. V gave up 5 bases and J gave up 0 bases, with 11 bases separating them. This CDR3 comprises 14 residues. Germline V gene sequence: CDR1 MNHEY, CDR2 SVGAGI.

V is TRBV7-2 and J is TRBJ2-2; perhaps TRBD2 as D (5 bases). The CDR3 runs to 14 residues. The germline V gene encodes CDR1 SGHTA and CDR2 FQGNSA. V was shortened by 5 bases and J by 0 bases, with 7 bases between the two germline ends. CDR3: CASSDYANTGELFF. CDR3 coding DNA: TGTGCCAGCAGCGACTACGCGAACACCGGGGAGCTGTTTTTT.

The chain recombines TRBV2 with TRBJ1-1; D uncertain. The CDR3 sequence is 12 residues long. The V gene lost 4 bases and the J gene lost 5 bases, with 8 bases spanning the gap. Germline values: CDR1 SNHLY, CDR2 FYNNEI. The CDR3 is CASSARRTEAFF. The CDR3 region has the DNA TGTGCCAGCAGTGCGAGGCGGACTGAAGCTTTCTTT.

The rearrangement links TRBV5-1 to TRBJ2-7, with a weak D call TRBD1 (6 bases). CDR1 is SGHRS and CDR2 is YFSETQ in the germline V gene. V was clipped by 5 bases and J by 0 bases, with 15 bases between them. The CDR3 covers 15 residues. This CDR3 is CASRAKQGFSYEQYF. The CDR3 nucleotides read TGCGCCAGCAGAGCGAAACAGGGCTTCTCCTACGAGCAGTACTTC.

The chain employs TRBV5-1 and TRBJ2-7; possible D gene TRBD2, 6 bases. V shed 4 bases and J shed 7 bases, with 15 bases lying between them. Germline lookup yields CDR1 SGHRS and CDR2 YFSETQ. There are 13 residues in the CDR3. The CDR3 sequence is CASSTGLPVEQYF. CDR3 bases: TGCGCCAGCAGCACCGGACTACCCGTGGAGCAGTACTTC.

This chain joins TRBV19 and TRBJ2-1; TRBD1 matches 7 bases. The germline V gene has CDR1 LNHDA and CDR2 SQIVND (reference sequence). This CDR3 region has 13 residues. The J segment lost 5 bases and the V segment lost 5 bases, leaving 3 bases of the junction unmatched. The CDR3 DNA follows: TGTGCCAGTAGTTCGGGACAGAACAATGAGCAGTTCTTC. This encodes CASSSGQNNEQFF.